This record looks at one T cell receptor beta chain sequence and its context. What it binds is not known. The same CDR3 arises from other DNA sequences in this sample as well. This specimen comes from a study of T cell responses to AZD1222 COVID-19 vaccine. Data came from immunoSEQ multiplex PCR; TCRdb stores just in-frame clones and leaves some out. The table shows 150,000 to 200,000 clones, with approximately 92% occurring only once. The CDR3 loop spans 12 amino acids. The V gene lost 3 bases and the J gene lost 5 bases, with 7 bases spanning the gap. The study, taken as a whole, reports: Of spike-specific TCRs, nearly half reportedly target regions left unmutated in variants.

The TCR was taken from an adult who received the MenACWY meningococcal vaccine as a control. The sample in question was peripheral blood, obtained 28 days after the second dose of the MenACWY control vaccine. The chain is built from TRBV12-3 or TRBV12-4 and TRBJ1-2; TRBD1 is a possible D gene (5 bases). For the CDR3, the DNA is TGTGCCAGCAGTTTGGCAGGGTATGGCTACACCTTC. Translated, it gives CASSLAGYGYTF.